The sequence of this T cell receptor (beta chain) was determined in a study of shared clonotypes between healthy human individuals. Study at large: Used for every donor were three CD4 naive, three CD4 memory, two CD8 naive and one CD8 memory plate.

Germline CDR1 is MDHEN and CDR2 is SYDVKM. Counting both end residues, the CDR3 totals 11 amino acids. Whole-study findings and limits: When compared with the clonotypes that were shared by all four sorted-subset donors, the non-shared clonotypes turned out to have lower generation probabilities. Rarefaction demonstrated incomplete sorted-subset sequencing despite large depth.

Note on this clone: No antigen is known for it. This is likely a read error, given that the CDR3 carries no conserved phenylalanine or tryptophan at its end. The DNA is omitted, as the CDR3 cannot be located on it reliably, and the CDR3 follows TCRdb's listing.

How the authors handled the data: Filtering differed since immunoSEQ provided only junctions, with no quality scores. The method was immunoSEQ multiplex PCR; TCRdb's version includes in-frame clones alone and lacks a portion of them. That table gives V, J and clone size, and the DNA gave D and trimming. The profile shows 2 million to 3 million clones, more than 80% of them singletons. The chain combines TRBV28 with TRBJ2-7; the table assigns TRBD1, which was not confirmed against the DNA. The sequencing input was naive CD4+ T cells sorted from blood. The subset: CD45RA+ positively selected. The TCR comes from a man aged 18 to 30 in good health. The CDR3: CASSLNSHFFL.